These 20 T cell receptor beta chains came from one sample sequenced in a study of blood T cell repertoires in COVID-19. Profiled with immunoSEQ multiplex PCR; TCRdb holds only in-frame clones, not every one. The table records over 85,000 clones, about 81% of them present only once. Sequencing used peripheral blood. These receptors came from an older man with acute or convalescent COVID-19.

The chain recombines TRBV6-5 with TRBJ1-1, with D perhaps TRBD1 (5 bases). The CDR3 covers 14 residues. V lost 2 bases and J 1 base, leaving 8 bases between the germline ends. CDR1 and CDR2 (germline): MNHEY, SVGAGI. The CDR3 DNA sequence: TGTGCCAGCAGTTACGACAGACCGAACACTGAAGCTTTCTTT. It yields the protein CASSYDRPNTEAFF.

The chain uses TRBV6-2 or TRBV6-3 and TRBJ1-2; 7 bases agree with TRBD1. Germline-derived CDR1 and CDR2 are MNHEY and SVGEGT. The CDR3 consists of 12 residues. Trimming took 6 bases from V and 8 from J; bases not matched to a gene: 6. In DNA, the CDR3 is TGTGCCAGCAGCTGGACAGGTGGAGGCTACACCTTC. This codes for CASSWTGGGYTF.

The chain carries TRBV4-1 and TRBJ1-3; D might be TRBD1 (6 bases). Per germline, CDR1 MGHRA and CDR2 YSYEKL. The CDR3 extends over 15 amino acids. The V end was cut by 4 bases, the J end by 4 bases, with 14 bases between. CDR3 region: CASSLRVGGGNTIYF. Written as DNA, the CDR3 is TGCGCCAGCAGCCTAAGGGTTGGGGGCGGAAACACCATATATTTT.

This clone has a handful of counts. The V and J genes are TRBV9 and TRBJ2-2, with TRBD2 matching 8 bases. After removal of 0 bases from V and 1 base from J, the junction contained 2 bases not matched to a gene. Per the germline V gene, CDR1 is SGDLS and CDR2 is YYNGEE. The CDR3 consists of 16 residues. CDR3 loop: CASSVELAVNTGELFF. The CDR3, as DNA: TGTGCCAGCAGCGTAGAACTAGCGGTGAACACCGGGGAGCTGTTTTTT.

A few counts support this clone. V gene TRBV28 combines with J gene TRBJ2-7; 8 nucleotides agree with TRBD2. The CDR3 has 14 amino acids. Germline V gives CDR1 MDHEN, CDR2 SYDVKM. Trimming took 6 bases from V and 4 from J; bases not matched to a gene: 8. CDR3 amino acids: CASRNSGSVYEQYF. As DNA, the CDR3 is TGTGCCAGCAGGAACAGCGGGAGTGTTTACGAGCAGTACTTC. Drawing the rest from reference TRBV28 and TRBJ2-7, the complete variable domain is DVKVTQSSRYLVKRTGEKVFLECVQDMDHENMFWYRQDPGLGLRLIYFSYDVKMKEKGDIPEGYSVSREKKERFSLILESASTNQTSMYLCASRNSGSVYEQYFGPGTRLTVT.

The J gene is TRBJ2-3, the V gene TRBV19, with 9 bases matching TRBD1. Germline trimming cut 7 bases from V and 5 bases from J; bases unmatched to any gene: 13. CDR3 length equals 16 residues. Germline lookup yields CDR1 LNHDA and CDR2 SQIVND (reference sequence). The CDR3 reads CASINRRDRDQDTQYF. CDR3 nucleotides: TGTGCCAGTATTAATAGACGGGACAGGGATCAAGATACGCAGTATTTT.

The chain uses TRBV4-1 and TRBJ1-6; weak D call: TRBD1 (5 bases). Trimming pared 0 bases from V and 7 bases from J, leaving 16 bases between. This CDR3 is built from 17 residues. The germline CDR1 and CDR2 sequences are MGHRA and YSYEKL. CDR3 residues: CASSQDQGGAKNSPLHF. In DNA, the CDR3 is TGCGCCAGCAGCCAAGATCAAGGAGGGGCAAAGAATTCACCCCTCCACTTT.

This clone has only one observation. The CDR3 sequence: CASSQGAVTIPYNEQFF. Here the CDR3 DNA reads TGCGCCAGCAGCCAAGGAGCGGTGACGATCCCCTACAATGAGCAGTTCTTC. The chain has TRBV4-1 and TRBJ2-1; D possibly corresponds to TRBD2 (5 bases). Germline assignment: CDR1 MGHRA and CDR2 YSYEKL. Trimming removed 1 base at V and 2 bases at J, with 15 bases between. The CDR3 spans 17 residues.

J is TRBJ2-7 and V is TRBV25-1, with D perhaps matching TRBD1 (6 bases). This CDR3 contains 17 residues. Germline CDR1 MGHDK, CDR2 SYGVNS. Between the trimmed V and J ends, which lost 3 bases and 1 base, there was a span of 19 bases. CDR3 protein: CASSELPPGHRSYEQYF. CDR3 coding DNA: TGTGCCAGCAGTGAGTTACCTCCGGGACACCGATCCTACGAGCAGTACTTC.

CDR3 sequence (DNA): TGTGCCAGCAGTGAAGATACACTAGCGGGATCGAACACCGGGGAGCTGTTTTTT. Its translation is CASSEDTLAGSNTGELFF. V gene TRBV2 combines with J gene TRBJ2-2, with 10 bases fitting TRBD2. The germline gives CDR1 SNHLY, CDR2 FYNNEI. V shed 1 base and J 0 bases; nucleotides not matched to a gene: 5. This CDR3 contains 18 residues.

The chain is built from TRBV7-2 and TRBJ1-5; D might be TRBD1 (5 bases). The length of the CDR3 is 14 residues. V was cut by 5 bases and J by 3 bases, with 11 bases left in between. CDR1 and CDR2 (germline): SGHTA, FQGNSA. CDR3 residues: CASSTDSNNQPQHF. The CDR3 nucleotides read TGTGCCAGCAGCACAGACAGTAACAATCAGCCCCAGCATTTT. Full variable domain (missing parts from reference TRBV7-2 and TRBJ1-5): GAGVSQSPSNKVTEKGKDVELRCDPISGHTALYWYRQSLGQGLEFLIYFQGNSAPDKSGLPSDRFSAERTGGSVSTLTIQRTQQEDSAVYLCASSTDSNNQPQHFGDGTRLSIL.

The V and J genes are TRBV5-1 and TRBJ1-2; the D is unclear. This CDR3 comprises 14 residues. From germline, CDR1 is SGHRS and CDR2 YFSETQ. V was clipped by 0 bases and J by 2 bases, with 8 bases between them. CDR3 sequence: CASSLGGENYGYTF. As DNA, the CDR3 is TGCGCCAGCAGCTTGGGCGGAGAGAACTATGGCTACACCTTC.

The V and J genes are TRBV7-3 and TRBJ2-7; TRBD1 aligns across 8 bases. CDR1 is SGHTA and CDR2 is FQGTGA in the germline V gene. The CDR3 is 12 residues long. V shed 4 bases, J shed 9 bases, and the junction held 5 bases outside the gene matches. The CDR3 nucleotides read TGTGCCAGCAGCTCCGCCGGACAGGGGCAGTACTTC. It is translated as CASSSAGQGQYF.

The CDR3 is CASSLDRAGGYTF. The CDR3 DNA is TGTGCCAGCAGCCTAGACAGGGCCGGGGGCTACACCTTC. The chain has TRBV7-9 and TRBJ1-2; 7 bases are a match to TRBD1. This CDR3 contains 13 residues. The germline CDR1 and CDR2 sequences are SEHNR and FQNEAQ (reference sequence). V lost 5 bases to trimming and J lost 8 bases; unmatched junction nucleotides: 8.

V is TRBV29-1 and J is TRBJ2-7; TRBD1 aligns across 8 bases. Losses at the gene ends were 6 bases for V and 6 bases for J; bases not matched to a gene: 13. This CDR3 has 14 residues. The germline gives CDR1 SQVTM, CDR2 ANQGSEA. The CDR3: CSVSVSTGQGEQYF. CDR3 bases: TGCAGCGTCTCCGTCTCAACCGGACAGGGCGAGCAGTACTTC.

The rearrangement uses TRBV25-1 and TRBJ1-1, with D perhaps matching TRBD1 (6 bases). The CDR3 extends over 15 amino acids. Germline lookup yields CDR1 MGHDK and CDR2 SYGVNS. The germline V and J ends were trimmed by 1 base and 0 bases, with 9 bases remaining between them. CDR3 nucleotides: TGTGCCAGCAGTGAATCTGACAGGATGAACACTGAAGCTTTCTTT. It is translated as CASSESDRMNTEAFF.

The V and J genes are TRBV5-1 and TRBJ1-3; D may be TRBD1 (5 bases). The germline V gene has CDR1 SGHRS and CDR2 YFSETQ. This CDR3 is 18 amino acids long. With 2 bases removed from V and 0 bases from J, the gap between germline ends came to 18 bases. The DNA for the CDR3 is TGCGCCAGCAGCTTATCCTGGACATGGGGCGACTCTGGAAACACCATATATTTT. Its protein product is CASSLSWTWGDSGNTIYF.

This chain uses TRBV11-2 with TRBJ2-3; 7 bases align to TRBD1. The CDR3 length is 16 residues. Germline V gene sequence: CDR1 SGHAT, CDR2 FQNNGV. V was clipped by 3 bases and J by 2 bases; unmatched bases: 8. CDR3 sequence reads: CASSLNTGAATDTQYF. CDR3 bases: TGTGCCAGCAGCTTGAACACAGGGGCGGCCACAGATACGCAGTATTTT.

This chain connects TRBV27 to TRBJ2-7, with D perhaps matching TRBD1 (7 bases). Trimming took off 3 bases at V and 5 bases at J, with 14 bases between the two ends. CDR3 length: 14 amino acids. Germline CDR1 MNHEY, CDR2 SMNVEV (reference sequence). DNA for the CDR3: TGTGCCAGCAGTTTGCACCCAGGGGGGAACGAGCAGTACTTC. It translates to CASSLHPGGNEQYF.

The DNA for the CDR3 is TGTGCCAGCAGTTTAGGGACTAGCGGAACCGGGGAGCTGTTTTTT. This encodes CASSLGTSGTGELFF. The rearrangement uses TRBV28 and TRBJ2-2, with 11 bases fitting TRBD2. The trim removed 2 bases at V and 5 bases at J, leaving 1 base unmatched. The CDR3 covers 15 residues. CDR1 and CDR2 from the germline V gene are MDHEN and SYDVKM.